Below, one T cell receptor beta chain is given with its context. Its specificity is unknown. As to time point: blood 2 weeks post-SBRT. The sample's treatment: 15 Gy SBRT to primary tumor, nephrectomy 4 weeks later. Blood was sampled at baseline, 2 weeks and 4 weeks after SBRT. TCRdb's table, derived via immunoSEQ multiplex PCR, lists solely in-frame clones and lacks some. The sample records some 150,000 clones, roughly 87% being singletons. Trimming took 7 bases from V and 5 from J; bases not matched to a gene: 7. Germline-derived CDR1 and CDR2 are SNHLY and FYNNEI. The CDR3 loop spans 14 amino acids. The data stem from a study of radiation and T cells in renal cell carcinoma. Study observations and caveats: In blood, top tumor clones expanded by 2 weeks, shrinking by 4.

Sample: blood, taken from a patient whose treatment included radiotherapy and nephrectomy. This chain connects TRBV2 to TRBJ2-5; 10 bases match TRBD1. The sequence derives from a woman in her forties or fifties with renal cell carcinoma. CDR3 in amino acids: CASTMGTGVETQYF. The CDR3 DNA reads TGTGCCAGCACGATGGGGACAGGGGTGGAGACCCAGTACTTC.